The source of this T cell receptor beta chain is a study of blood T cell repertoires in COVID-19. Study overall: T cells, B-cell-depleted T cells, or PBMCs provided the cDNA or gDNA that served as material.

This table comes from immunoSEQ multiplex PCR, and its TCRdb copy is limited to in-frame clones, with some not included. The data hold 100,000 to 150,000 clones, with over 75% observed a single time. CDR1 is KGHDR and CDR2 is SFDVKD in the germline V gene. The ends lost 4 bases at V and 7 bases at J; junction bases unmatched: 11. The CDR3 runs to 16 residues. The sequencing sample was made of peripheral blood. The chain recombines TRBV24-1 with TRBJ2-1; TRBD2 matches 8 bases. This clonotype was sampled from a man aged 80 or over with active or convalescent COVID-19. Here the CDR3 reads CATSEKKGLVRNEQFF. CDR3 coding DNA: TGTGCCACCAGTGAAAAAAAGGGACTAGTTAGGAATGAGCAGTTCTTC.